This T cell receptor (beta chain) stems from a study of regulatory T cells in long-lasting Graves disease. Across the whole study: Over 5 years of antithyroid drugs with positive TSH receptor antibodies was taken to mean persistent Graves' disease.

The junction had 6 bases not matched to a gene; V was cut back by 10 bases and J by 1 base. The CDR3 runs to 14 residues. The germline CDR1 and CDR2 sequences are SNHLY and FYNNEI. This clonotype was detected only a few times. No antigen is known for it. The study's findings and limits: Whereas new patients shared 800 to 1,000 public clonotypes, persistent patients shared more, at some 2,700. Persistent Graves' patients showed reduced TCR diversity versus newly diagnosed patients.

Time point of the sample: persistent/refractory GD, antithyroid drugs over 5 years with positive TRAb. The TCR library was made from RNA extracted from PBMCs. Diagnosis followed American Thyroid Association guidelines for Graves' disease. To make TCR beta libraries, researchers used iRepertoire HTBI primers and Arm-PCR of CDR3 regions. MiXCR, applied by TCRdb to the multiplex PCR reads, yields one record per CDR3 protein. The sample lists roughly 400,000 distinct CDR3 sequences, roughly 20% occurring once. The clonotype originates from a female donor with Graves disease. The chain uses TRBV2 and TRBJ2-7; 11 bases match TRBD2. The sample in question was peripheral blood mononuclear cells (PBMCs), obtained when the disease was refractory, from a patient treated with antithyroid drugs. The CDR3 here is CATDLAGGSYEQYF. DNA of the CDR3: TGTGCCACCGACCTAGCGGGAGGATCCTACGAGCAGTACTTC.